These 15 T cell receptor beta chains share one sample of origin, sequenced in a study of blood T cell repertoires in COVID-19. Assay: immunoSEQ multiplex PCR; the TCRdb copy retains only in-frame clones and omits some. The sample records some 100,000 clones, more than 75% being singletons. The specimen was peripheral blood. The receptor set was obtained from a woman under 40 with acute or convalescent COVID-19.

The J gene is TRBJ1-2, the V gene TRBV24-1; tentative D call: TRBD1 (5 bases). This CDR3 has 14 amino acids. Germline values: CDR1 KGHDR, CDR2 SFDVKD. V was clipped by 3 bases and J by 3 bases, with 10 bases between them. CDR3 sequence reads: CATSDPGTDYGYTF. CDR3 coding DNA: TGTGCCACCAGTGATCCCGGGACTGACTATGGCTACACCTTC.

The CDR3 DNA reads TGTGCCAGCAGAACAGGGGGCGCGGGCTATGGCTACACCTTC. Amino acids: CASRTGGAGYGYTF. This chain connects TRBV28 to TRBJ1-2; 9 nucleotides line up with TRBD1. Unmatched junction bases numbered 6, after V lost 6 bases and J lost 4 bases. Germline assignment: CDR1 MDHEN and CDR2 SYDVKM. This CDR3 is 14 amino acids long.

CDR3 sequence reads: CASSPLQGKNTEAFF. The CDR3 nucleotides read TGTGCCAGCTCACCGCTACAGGGAAAGAACACTGAAGCTTTCTTT. The gene calls are TRBV18 and TRBJ1-1; D possibly corresponds to TRBD1 (6 bases). Trimming shortened V by 3 bases and J by 1 base, and 12 bases separated the two germline ends. Germline-derived CDR1 and CDR2 are KGHSH and LQKENI. The CDR3 extends over 15 amino acids. The whole variable domain, remainder taken from reference TRBV18 and TRBJ1-1, is NAGVMQNPRHLVRRRGQEARLRCSPMKGHSHVYWYRQLPEEGLKFMVYLQKENIIDESGMPKERFSAEFPKEGPSILRIQQVVRGDSAAYFCASSPLQGKNTEAFFGQGTRLTVV.

This clone came up once. The rearrangement joins TRBV7-6 to TRBJ1-4; D uncertain. The ends were cut back, 0 bases at V and 8 bases at J, with 31 bases in the middle. The CDR3 sequence is 21 residues long. The germline V gene has CDR1 SGHVS and CDR2 FNYEAQ. DNA of the CDR3: TGTGCCAGCAGCTTAGCCGCGTCCGGAGGAGGGAACTCGATCGATCGGGAAAAACTGTTTTTT. Translating it yields CASSLAASGGGNSIDREKLFF.

The chain has TRBV11-3 and TRBJ2-1; no firm D call. Deletions cut 2 bases from V and 5 bases from J, with 7 bases between. The germline V gene encodes CDR1 SGHNT and CDR2 YENEEA. This CDR3 region has 13 residues. This chain's CDR3 is CASSLLLNNEQFF. The DNA of the CDR3 is TGTGCCAGCAGCTTACTACTTAACAATGAGCAGTTCTTC.

V gene TRBV12-3 or TRBV12-4 combines with J gene TRBJ1-2; no firm D call. V was shortened by 7 bases and J by 8 bases, with 17 bases between the two germline ends. This CDR3 spans 13 amino acids. The CDR3 nucleotides are TGTGCCAGCAACCTGGAAGCTCACGGGGGCTACACCTTC. It translates to CASNLEAHGGYTF.

The chain recombines TRBV9 with TRBJ1-3; a possible D gene is TRBD1 (6 bases). The CDR3 has 13 residues. Per the germline V gene, CDR1 is SGDLS and CDR2 is YYNGEE. The germline V and J ends were trimmed by 3 bases and 4 bases, with 8 bases remaining between them. The CDR3 sequence is CASSAGQGNTIYF. The DNA of the CDR3 is TGTGCCAGCAGCGCCGGACAGGGAAACACCATATATTTT.

This clone was counted between two and nine times. V usage is TRBV9 and J usage is TRBJ2-2, with 9 nucleotides matching TRBD1. Germline trimming cut 3 bases from V and 3 bases from J; bases unmatched to any gene: 9. Germline CDR1 and CDR2: SGDLS and YYNGEE. The CDR3 loop spans 17 amino acids. The CDR3 region is CASSGTFGTGYTGELFF. The CDR3 DNA follows: TGTGCCAGCAGCGGGACGTTTGGGACAGGGTACACCGGGGAGCTGTTTTTT.

The chain employs TRBV6-5 and TRBJ1-4; D ambiguous. Trimming took off 6 bases at V and 8 bases at J, with 10 bases between the two ends. Germline V gives CDR1 MNHEY, CDR2 SVGAGI. CDR3 size: 12 residues. The CDR3 sequence is CASSRAGEKLFF. As DNA, the CDR3 is TGTGCCAGCAGCCGAGCGGGGGAAAAACTGTTTTTT.

Here the CDR3 DNA reads TGTGCCAGCAGTGGGCTGCCATTACCTCCTTTCCTTAATTCACCCCTCCACTTT. Protein sequence: CASSGLPLPPFLNSPLHF. The rearrangement uses TRBV6-1 and TRBJ1-6; no definite D call. There are 18 residues in the CDR3. V was trimmed by 4 bases and J by 6 bases, leaving 22 bases between them. CDR1 is MNHNS and CDR2 is SASEGT in the germline V gene.

The chain uses TRBV5-6 and TRBJ2-7; 10 nucleotides agree with TRBD1. The CDR3 has 14 amino acids. Trimming at V came to 2 bases and at J to 7 bases, leaving 6 bases not matched to a gene. Per germline, CDR1 SGHDT and CDR2 YYEEEE. CDR3 sequence: CASSFGTGEGEQYF. In DNA, the CDR3 is TGTGCCAGCAGCTTCGGGACAGGGGAAGGGGAGCAGTACTTC.

On this clone: The junction departs from germline at one end; a sequencing error may be responsible. This chain's CDR3 is CASSPGQGKTF. The CDR3 nucleotides read TGTGCCAGCAGCCCCGGACAGGGGAAGACATTT. The chain uses TRBV2 and TRBJ1-3; 9 bases are shared with TRBD1. This CDR3 spans 11 amino acids. The germline V gene encodes CDR1 SNHLY and CDR2 FYNNEI.

The chain links TRBV5-1 to TRBJ1-6; possibly TRBD1 for D (5 bases). The V end lost 0 bases, the J end lost 6 bases, and 16 bases lay between the germline ends. The germline V gene has CDR1 SGHRS and CDR2 YFSETQ. This CDR3 region has 17 residues. The CDR3 coding sequence is TGCGCCAGCAGCTTGGAGGGCAGGGCCCACTTTAATTCACCCCTCCACTTT. Protein product: CASSLEGRAHFNSPLHF. Full variable domain (rest looked up from reference TRBV5-1 and TRBJ1-6): KAGVTQTPRYLIKTRGQQVTLSCSPISGHRSVSWYQQTPGQGLQFLFEYFSETQRNKGNFPGRFSGRQFSNSRSEMNVSTLELGDSALYLCASSLEGRAHFNSPLHFGNGTRLTVT.

The chain uses TRBV2 and TRBJ1-1; 8 bases map to TRBD1. With V trimmed by 0 bases and J by 6 bases, 9 bases remained unmatched. The CDR3 length is 16 residues. Germline V gene sequence: CDR1 SNHLY, CDR2 FYNNEI. The CDR3 protein is CASSEATGKQGAEAFF. The CDR3 coding sequence is TGTGCCAGCAGTGAAGCAACGGGAAAACAGGGGGCTGAAGCTTTCTTT.

This rearrangement joins TRBV19 to TRBJ2-1, with D possibly TRBD1 on 6 matching bases. V lost 10 bases to trimming and J lost 7 bases, with 23 bases between them. Per the germline V gene, CDR1 is LNHDA and CDR2 is SQIVND (reference sequence). The CDR3 consists of 15 residues. CDR3 sequence (DNA): TGTGCCACCCAGAAGGGGGTGAATCAAAGAAATGAGCAGTTCTTC. Translated, it gives CATQKGVNQRNEQFF. Full variable domain (outside the CDR3, taken from reference TRBV19 and TRBJ2-1): DGGITQSPKYLFRKEGQNVTLSCEQNLNHDAMYWYRQDPGQGLRLIYYSQIVNDFQKGDIAEGYSVSREKKESFPLTVTSAQKNPTAFYLCATQKGVNQRNEQFFGPGTRLTVL.